The present TCR beta chain was sequenced within a study of identical twins. TCRdb independently ran MiXCR on the 5' RACE reads; one entry per CDR3 protein. The sample has around 650,000 distinct CDR3 sequences; about 7.1% are singletons. Study outcomes and limitations: Where out-of-frame alpha sequences were twin-shared, they showed excess low generation probability.

This clonotype was recorded at least ten times. What it binds is unknown. The CDR3 loop spans 17 amino acids. V was clipped by 3 bases and J by 8 bases, with 23 bases between them. In germline, CDR1 is LGHNA, CDR2 YNFKEQ. In addition, the sample was reused for a study of yellow fever vaccine responses in identical twins.

V usage is TRBV4-2 and J usage is TRBJ2-4, with D tentatively TRBD1 (6 bases). The TCR sequence derives from a woman aged 18-29 years in good health. The material sequenced was PBMCs. CDR3 loop: CASSQSTGSLTVDIQYF. CDR3 nucleotide sequence: TGTGCCAGCAGCCAGTCGACAGGATCCTTGACTGTGGACATTCAGTACTTC.